These T cell receptor beta chains were read from a single sample in a study of technical replicates of blood from a few donors. Assay used: immunoSEQ multiplex PCR; TCRdb lists only in-frame clones, some missing. Here the sample spans some 80,000 clones, about 92% being singletons. The sample comprised T cells isolated from PBMCs. These receptors all come from a human donor in good health. The CDR3 runs from the conserved cysteine through the conserved F or W. A D gene is named only where the DNA matches it firmly. The size field is filled for only some rows; it gives once, few, many or a size class.

v_gene	d_gene	abundance	j_gene	CDR3aa	CDR3nt
TRBV28	TRBD2	.	TRBJ2-3	CASSLWASGRGTDTQYF	TGTGCCAGCAGTTTATGGGCTAGCGGGAGAGGGACAGATACGCAGTATTTT
TRBV28	.	once	TRBJ2-7	CASSRRDNFYEQYF	TGTGCCAGCAGTCGCCGGGACAACTTCTACGAGCAGTACTTC
TRBV7-9	TRBD2	.	TRBJ2-3	CASSTWAASGSTDTQYF	TGTGCCAGCAGCACTTGGGCGGCTAGCGGATCCACAGATACGCAGTATTTT
TRBV11-3	.	.	TRBJ2-3	CASSLARGTDTQYF	TGTGCCAGCAGCTTAGCCCGAGGCACAGATACGCAGTATTTT
TRBV27	.	.	TRBJ2-7	CASRTGTLSYEQYF	TGTGCCAGCAGGACCGGGACACTCTCCTACGAGCAGTACTTC
TRBV5-4	.	.	TRBJ2-3	CASSLPRDTQYF	TGTGCCAGCAGCTTGCCGAGAGATACGCAGTATTTT
TRBV11-2	.	.	TRBJ2-7	CASSLGLQWGESYEQYF	TGTGCCAGCAGCTTGGGCCTACAGTGGGGGGAATCCTACGAGCAGTACTTC
TRBV10-3	.	.	TRBJ2-7	CAISASDGGSYEQYF	TGTGCCATCAGTGCGTCGGACGGAGGCTCCTACGAGCAGTACTTC
TRBV4-1	.	.	TRBJ2-7	CASSQVAGLEQYF	TGCGCCAGCAGCCAAGTTGCGGGACTCGAGCAGTACTTC
TRBV9	.	.	TRBJ1-5	CASSVGQNNQPQHF	TGTGCCAGCAGCGTAGGGCAGAACAATCAGCCCCAGCATTTT
TRBV7-6	TRBD1	.	TRBJ1-1	CASSLAASGGEVTEAFF	TGTGCCAGCAGCTTAGCGGCTTCAGGGGGAGAAGTCACTGAAGCTTTCTTT
TRBV11-2	.	.	TRBJ2-3	CASSLAGVGIGENTQYF	TGTGCCAGCAGCTTAGCGGGGGTGGGGATTGGAGAGAATACGCAGTATTTT
TRBV5-1	TRBD1	.	TRBJ2-4	CASSLEGTGVAKNIQYF	TGCGCCAGCAGCTTAGAGGGGACAGGGGTAGCCAAAAACATTCAGTACTTC
TRBV10-1	TRBD1	.	TRBJ2-7	CASSEFTSGTGADEQYF	TGCGCCAGCAGTGAGTTCACCTCCGGGACAGGGGCTGACGAGCAGTACTTC
TRBV12-5	TRBD2	.	TRBJ2-7	CASGFIAGDYEQYF	TGTGCTAGTGGTTTTATAGCGGGGGACTACGAGCAGTACTTC
TRBV14	.	.	TRBJ2-2	CASSQDPLIVTGELFF	TGTGCCAGCAGCCAAGATCCCCTTATCGTCACCGGGGAGCTGTTTTTT
TRBV1	.	once	TRBJ2-1	CTSSQDSGGTHNEQFF	TGCACCAGCAGCCAGGATAGCGGGGGGACTCACAATGAGCAGTTCTTC
TRBV19	.	.	TRBJ1-5	CASSIGRLYQPQHF	TGTGCCAGTAGTATCGGGAGATTATATCAGCCCCAGCATTTT
TRBV2	TRBD1	.	TRBJ1-2	CASMARTGSNYGYTF	TGTGCCAGCATGGCCCGGACAGGGTCTAACTATGGCTACACCTTC
TRBV5-1	.	.	TRBJ1-2	CASSDPGSNYGYTF	TGCGCCAGCAGCGACCCCGGGAGCAACTATGGCTACACCTTC
TRBV4-1	.	.	TRBJ2-2	CASSSYTGELFF	TGCGCCAGCAGCTCCTACACCGGGGAGCTGTTTTTT
TRBV11-2	TRBD1	.	TRBJ1-1	CASSFDRGDTEAFF	TGTGCCAGCAGCTTTGACAGGGGGGACACTGAAGCTTTCTTT
TRBV7-8	TRBD2	.	TRBJ2-5	CASSKGLAGSQETQYF	TGTGCCAGCAGCAAGGGACTAGCGGGGAGCCAAGAGACCCAGTACTTC
TRBV27	.	.	TRBJ1-2	CASSREGQLPNYGYTF	TGTGCCAGCAGTCGAGAAGGACAGCTCCCGAACTATGGCTACACCTTC
TRBV4-1	TRBD2	.	TRBJ2-2	CASKLLAGVTGELFF	TGCGCCAGCAAACTCCTAGCGGGGGTCACCGGGGAGCTGTTTTTT
TRBV15	.	.	TRBJ2-3	CATSRTGGLTDTQYF	TGTGCCACCAGCAGGACGGGCGGGTTGACAGATACGCAGTATTTT
TRBV18	.	.	TRBJ1-1	CASSPGHGNTEAFF	TGTGCCAGCTCACCAGGACACGGGAACACTGAAGCTTTCTTT
TRBV29-1	.	.	TRBJ1-6	CSVGTSNRDSPLHF	TGCAGCGTTGGGACATCAAACAGGGATTCACCCCTCCACTTT
TRBV7-6	TRBD1	.	TRBJ2-5	CASSATGGETQYF	TGTGCCAGCAGCGCGACAGGGGGAGAGACCCAGTACTTC
TRBV5-5	TRBD2	.	TRBJ2-7	CASSFRLAGSREQYF	TGTGCCAGCAGCTTTAGACTAGCGGGATCACGGGAGCAGTACTTC
TRBV11-2	TRBD1	.	TRBJ2-6	CASSSLDRAGANVLTF	TGTGCCAGCAGCTCACTAGACAGGGCTGGGGCCAACGTCCTGACTTTC
TRBV9	.	.	TRBJ1-3	CASSVDSPGNTIYF	TGTGCCAGCAGCGTCGACAGTCCTGGAAACACCATATATTTT
TRBV5-1	TRBD1	.	TRBJ1-5	CASSLGTGGNQPQHF	TGCGCCAGCAGCTTAGGGACAGGGGGGAATCAGCCCCAGCATTTT
TRBV6-5	.	.	TRBJ1-2	CASSYKGGGYYGYTF	TGTGCCAGCAGTTACAAAGGGGGGGGCTACTATGGCTACACCTTC
TRBV5-6	TRBD1	.	TRBJ2-7	CASSFYTGGTYEQYF	TGTGCCAGCAGCTTCTATACAGGGGGGACCTACGAGCAGTACTTC
TRBV6-5	TRBD1	.	TRBJ1-2	CASSYQAGGHLYGYTF	TGTGCCAGCAGTTACCAGGCAGGGGGCCACCTCTATGGCTACACCTTC
TRBV19	.	once	TRBJ2-1	CASSIGRGNEQFF	TGTGCCAGTAGTATCGGCAGGGGCAATGAGCAGTTCTTC
TRBV5-5	.	.	TRBJ1-1	CASSLVEGNTEAFF	TGTGCCAGCAGCTTGGTTGAGGGGAACACTGAAGCTTTCTTT
TRBV7-8	.	.	TRBJ2-7	CASSFGRAYEQYF	TGTGCCAGCAGCTTTGGCCGGGCCTACGAGCAGTACTTC
TRBV19	.	once	TRBJ2-6	CASSMGSLLGANVLTF	TGTGCCAGTAGTATGGGGAGTCTTCTAGGGGCCAACGTCCTGACTTTC
TRBV19	.	once	TRBJ2-7	CASSIPGSYEQYF	TGTGCCAGTAGTATACCAGGCTCCTACGAGCAGTACTTC
TRBV5-1	.	.	TRBJ1-1	CASSSTDHNTEAFF	TGCGCCAGCAGCTCGACAGATCACAACACTGAAGCTTTCTTT